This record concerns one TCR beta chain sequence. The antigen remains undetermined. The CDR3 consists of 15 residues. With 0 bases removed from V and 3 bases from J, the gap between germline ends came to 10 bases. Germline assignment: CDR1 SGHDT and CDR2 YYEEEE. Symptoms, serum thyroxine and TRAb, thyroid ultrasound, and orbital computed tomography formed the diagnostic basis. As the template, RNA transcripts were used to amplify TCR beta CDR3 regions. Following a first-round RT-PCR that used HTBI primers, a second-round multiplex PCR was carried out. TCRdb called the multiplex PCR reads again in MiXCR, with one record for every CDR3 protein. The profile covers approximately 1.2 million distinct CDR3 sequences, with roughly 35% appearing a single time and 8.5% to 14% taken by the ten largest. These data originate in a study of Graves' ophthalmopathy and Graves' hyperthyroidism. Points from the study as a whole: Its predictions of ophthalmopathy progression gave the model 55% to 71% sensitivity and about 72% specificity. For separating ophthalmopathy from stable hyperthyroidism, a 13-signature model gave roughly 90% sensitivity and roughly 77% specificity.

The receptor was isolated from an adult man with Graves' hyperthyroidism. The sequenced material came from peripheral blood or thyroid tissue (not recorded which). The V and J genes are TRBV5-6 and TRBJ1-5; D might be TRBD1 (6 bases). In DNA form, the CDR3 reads TGTGCCAGCAGCTTGGCAGGGGTCCCCAATCAGCCCCAGCATTTT. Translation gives CASSLAGVPNQPQHF.